This TCR beta chain was identified during a study of control samples from healthy donors and cancer patients. Assay used: immunoSEQ multiplex PCR; TCRdb lists only in-frame clones, some missing. The sample contains approximately 170,000 clones, 90% of which appear only once. Per germline, CDR1 SGDLS and CDR2 YYNGEE. CDR3 length: 16 amino acids. V lost 3 bases to trimming and J lost 1 base, with 14 bases between them. Sequencing was carried out using blood. The gene calls are TRBV9 and TRBJ2-4; a weak D match, TRBD1 (6 bases). The origin of this receptor is a woman aged 50 to 65 in good health. DNA for the CDR3: TGTGCCAGCAGCGCAAACAGGGCTGGGGCCAAAAACATTCAGTACTTC. Amino acid sequence: CASSANRAGAKNIQYF. The complete variable domain, with remaining parts taken from reference TRBV9 and TRBJ2-4, reads DSGVTQTPKHLITATGQRVTLRCSPRSGDLSVYWYQQSLDQGLQFLIQYYNGEERAKGNILERFSAQQFPDLHSELNLSSLELGDSALYFCASSANRAGAKNIQYFGAGTRLSVL.